One and the same sample provided the 28 T cell receptor beta chains below, sequenced in a study of beta chain features in type 1 diabetes. Sequenced material consisted of expressed TCRB transcripts (all of the isolated RNA was reverse transcribed). The table came from immunoSEQ multiplex PCR; TCRdb's copy has only in-frame clones and leaves some out. The sample records over 500,000 clones, about 16% being singletons. Sequencing was done on a sample of naive CD4+ T cells from blood. These receptors all come from a man aged 18 to 29 in good health.

This clone turned up a few times. The chain joins TRBV6-5 to TRBJ2-7; 7 bases agree with TRBD1. The germline V gene has CDR1 MNHEY and CDR2 SVGAGI. CDR3 length: 12 amino acids. J lost 6 bases, V lost 5 bases, and 4 bases had no gene match. The CDR3: CASSRQGFEQYF. The CDR3 DNA sequence: TGTGCCAGCAGTCGACAGGGTTTCGAGCAGTACTTC.

V and J are TRBV18 and TRBJ1-1, with 7 nucleotides matching TRBD1. This CDR3 is 15 amino acids long. The germline V gene encodes CDR1 KGHSH and CDR2 LQKENI. Trimming at V came to 3 bases and at J to 5 bases, leaving 9 bases not matched to a gene. This CDR3 is CASSPNTGDATEAFF. The CDR3 DNA follows: TGTGCCAGCTCACCGAACACAGGGGATGCAACTGAAGCTTTCTTT.

The CDR3, as DNA: TGTGCCAGCAGCCCCCCGGACAGATATGGCTACACCTTC. Its translation is CASSPPDRYGYTF. The chain recombines TRBV28 with TRBJ1-2, with D possibly being TRBD1 (6 bases). V was shortened by 6 bases and J by 5 bases, with 13 bases between the two germline ends. The germline gives CDR1 MDHEN, CDR2 SYDVKM. The CDR3 is 13 residues long.

This chain joins TRBV4-3 and TRBJ1-4; D not resolved. The CDR3 loop spans 16 amino acids. Germline V gene data show CDR1 as LGHNA and CDR2 as YSLEER. Trimming removed 5 bases from V and 0 bases from J, with 13 bases in between. CDR3 loop: CASSLSAAATNEKLFF. CDR3 nucleotides: TGCGCCAGCAGCTTGAGTGCAGCTGCAACTAATGAAAAACTGTTTTTT.

The chain recombines TRBV18 with TRBJ1-2; TRBD1 agrees at 8 bases. Germline-derived CDR1 and CDR2 are KGHSH and LQKENI. The CDR3 has 14 residues. The V and J ends lost 1 base and 8 bases, in that order; junction bases with no gene match: 6. CDR3 DNA: TGTGCCAGCTCACCACTCGTAGACAGGGGAGGCTACACCTTC. It codes for CASSPLVDRGGYTF.

The V gene is TRBV15, the J gene TRBJ1-1; D gene uncertain. The V end was cut by 0 bases, the J end by 7 bases, with 12 bases between. CDR3 length equals 14 residues. Germline lookup yields CDR1 LNHNV and CDR2 YYDKDF (reference sequence). The CDR3 here is CATSRDRQLVEAFF. CDR3 nucleotide sequence: TGTGCCACCAGCAGAGATCGGCAGCTAGTTGAAGCTTTCTTT.

The gene calls are TRBV7-9 and TRBJ2-3; 7 bases map to TRBD1. Germline V gene data show CDR1 as SEHNR and CDR2 as FQNEAQ (reference sequence). The CDR3 spans 17 residues. V dropped 5 bases and J dropped 0; count of bases not matched to a gene: 11. The CDR3 nucleotides are TGTGCCAGCAGCCGTAGGACAGGATCCTCTAGCACAGATACGCAGTATTTT. It translates to CASSRRTGSSSTDTQYF.

This chain joins TRBV19 and TRBJ1-2; 9 positions match TRBD1. V lost 7 bases and J lost 1; bases outside the gene matches: 10. Germline V CDR1 and CDR2: LNHDA, SQIVND (reference sequence). The CDR3 extends over 16 amino acids. CDR3 in DNA: TGTGCCAGTACCCCGGCGGGGACAGGGAGTAACTATGGCTACACCTTC. This sequence encodes CASTPAGTGSNYGYTF.

This clone appeared a few times. V is TRBV7-2 and J is TRBJ1-5; no firm D call. Germline assignment: CDR1 SGHTA and CDR2 FQGNSA. The CDR3 spans 14 residues. V gave up 1 base and J gave up 2 bases, with 6 bases separating them. CDR3 DNA: TGTGCCAGCAGCTTAGTTCCGGGCAATCAGCCCCAGCATTTT. Translating it yields CASSLVPGNQPQHF.

This clone was seen more than once but under ten times. V gene TRBV5-1 combines with J gene TRBJ2-3, with D uncertain. The germline V and J ends were trimmed by 0 bases and 6 bases, with 17 bases remaining between them. The CDR3 loop spans 16 amino acids. Germline CDR1 SGHRS, CDR2 YFSETQ. The CDR3: CASSLGLSPEMDTQYF. CDR3 coding DNA: TGCGCCAGCAGCTTGGGTTTGTCTCCCGAGATGGATACGCAGTATTTT.

The CDR3 DNA reads TGTGCCAGCAGCTTAAGGCCCCTGAACACTGAAGCTTTCTTT. This gives the protein CASSLRPLNTEAFF. The gene calls are TRBV7-3 and TRBJ1-1; D is uncertain. Germline V gene lookup returns CDR1 SGHTA and CDR2 FQGTGA. The CDR3 runs to 14 residues. V dropped 1 base and J dropped 0 bases, with 6 bases sitting between them.

The table lists this clone with a few counts. This rearrangement joins TRBV5-1 to TRBJ2-7; 11 bases agree with TRBD1. The CDR3 spans 16 residues. J lost 5 bases, V lost 4 bases, and 11 bases had no gene match. CDR1 and CDR2 from the germline V gene are SGHRS and YFSETQ. CDR3 nucleotide sequence: TGCGCCAGCAGCCCCCCAGGGACAGGGGGTTTACACGAGCAGTACTTC. It encodes CASSPPGTGGLHEQYF.

The V and J genes are TRBV7-9 and TRBJ1-1; 11 positions match TRBD1. The CDR3 consists of 16 residues. V lost 5 bases to trimming and J lost 6 bases; unmatched junction nucleotides: 11. CDR1 and CDR2 (germline): SEHNR, FQNEAQ (reference sequence). In DNA, the CDR3 is TGTGCCAGCAGCAAACTTGGACAGGGGGCCTCCGCTGAAGCTTTCTTT. The encoded protein is CASSKLGQGASAEAFF. Variable domain in full (rest from reference TRBV7-9 and TRBJ1-1): DTGVSQNPRHKITKRGQNVTFRCDPISEHNRLYWYRQTLGQGPEFLTYFQNEAQLEKSRLLSDRFSAERPKGSFSTLEIQRTEQGDSAMYLCASSKLGQGASAEAFFGQGTRLTVV.

The chain is built from TRBV7-9 and TRBJ2-7, with D maybe TRBD2 (6 bases). This CDR3 spans 13 amino acids. The ends were cut back, 5 bases at V and 0 bases at J, with 8 bases in the middle. The V gene's germline CDR1 is SEHNR and CDR2 FQNEAQ (reference sequence). The CDR3 DNA sequence: TGTGCCAGCAGCCGGGACTTCTCCTACGAGCAGTACTTC. Translating it yields CASSRDFSYEQYF.

This clone came up a few times. The V gene is TRBV19, the J gene TRBJ2-3; D assignment may be TRBD1 or TRBD2 (5 bases each). From germline, CDR1 is LNHDA and CDR2 SQIVND (reference sequence). The CDR3 has 13 residues. The V end was cut by 3 bases, the J end by 3 bases, with 7 bases between. The CDR3 bases are TGTGCCAGTAGTATGGGACGGACAGATACGCAGTATTTT. It codes for CASSMGRTDTQYF. Drawing the rest from reference TRBV19 and TRBJ2-3, the complete variable domain is DGGITQSPKYLFRKEGQNVTLSCEQNLNHDAMYWYRQDPGQGLRLIYYSQIVNDFQKGDIAEGYSVSREKKESFPLTVTSAQKNPTAFYLCASSMGRTDTQYFGPGTRLTVL.

With regard to this clone: Distinct nucleotide sequences in the sample also encode this CDR3. The chain links TRBV7-9 to TRBJ1-1; 9 nucleotides agree with TRBD1. With V trimmed by 1 base and J by 2 bases, 2 bases remained unmatched. CDR3 size: 15 residues. Germline values: CDR1 SEHNR, CDR2 FQNEAQ (reference sequence). The CDR3: CASSLEGQGNTEAFF. As DNA, the CDR3 is TGTGCCAGCAGCTTAGAGGGACAGGGCAACACTGAAGCTTTCTTT.

This clone has a handful of counts. J is TRBJ2-7 and V is TRBV4-2; 10 bases fit TRBD2. This CDR3 has 16 amino acids. Germline lookup yields CDR1 LGHNA and CDR2 YNFKEQ. With V trimmed by 3 bases and J by 5 bases, 10 bases remained unmatched. CDR3 region: CASSQARLAGNNEQYF. CDR3 in DNA: TGTGCCAGCAGCCAGGCGAGACTAGCGGGTAATAACGAGCAGTACTTC.

The sample holds a few counts of this clone. J is TRBJ1-5 and V is TRBV30; 11 nucleotides match TRBD1. The CDR3 has 20 amino acids. The germline V gene encodes CDR1 GTSNPN and CDR2 SVGIG (reference sequence). V gave up 1 base and J gave up 0 bases; unmatched junction bases: 14. The CDR3 bases are TGTGCCTGGAGTGCCGCGGCGGCGGGACAGGGGGTCTATAGCAATCAGCCCCAGCATTTT. It yields the protein CAWSAAAAGQGVYSNQPQHF.

The chain couples TRBV7-2 to TRBJ1-1; TRBD1 matches at 7 bases. Trimming at V came to 5 bases and at J to 1 base, leaving 4 bases not matched to a gene. CDR3 length: 14 amino acids. From germline, CDR1 is SGHTA and CDR2 FQGNSA. The DNA of the CDR3 is TGTGCCAGCAGCCCGACAGGGCAGAACACTGAAGCTTTCTTT. It translates to CASSPTGQNTEAFF.

This clone came up a few times. The rearrangement links TRBV28 to TRBJ2-6; perhaps TRBD1 as D (6 bases). V dropped 6 bases and J dropped 3 bases, with 15 bases sitting between them. Germline V gives CDR1 MDHEN, CDR2 SYDVKM. This CDR3 has 16 residues. CDR3 amino acids: CASRVIQGLGANVLTF. In nucleotides, the CDR3 is TGTGCCAGCAGGGTCATCCAGGGGCTTGGGGCCAACGTCCTGACTTTC. The full variable domain, rest sourced from reference TRBV28 and TRBJ2-6, is DVKVTQSSRYLVKRTGEKVFLECVQDMDHENMFWYRQDPGLGLRLIYFSYDVKMKEKGDIPEGYSVSREKKERFSLILESASTNQTSMYLCASRVIQGLGANVLTFGAGSRLTVL.

This clone was observed a few times. J is TRBJ1-6 and V is TRBV28; D is unclear. The V and J ends lost 2 bases and 3 bases respectively, with 11 bases between them. Germline values: CDR1 MDHEN, CDR2 SYDVKM. CDR3 length: 16 residues. CDR3 sequence reads: CASSLPPWSYNSPLHF. CDR3 nucleotide sequence: TGTGCCAGCAGTTTACCCCCATGGAGCTATAATTCACCCCTCCACTTT.

The chain uses TRBV9 and TRBJ2-7; no clear D. The V gene's germline CDR1 is SGDLS and CDR2 YYNGEE. V shed 0 bases and J shed 0 bases, with 10 bases lying between them. This CDR3 spans 15 amino acids. CDR3 in amino acids: CASSVGVGSSYEQYF. CDR3 nucleotides: TGTGCCAGCAGCGTAGGAGTAGGGTCCTCCTACGAGCAGTACTTC. The complete variable domain, with remaining parts taken from reference TRBV9 and TRBJ2-7, reads DSGVTQTPKHLITATGQRVTLRCSPRSGDLSVYWYQQSLDQGLQFLIQYYNGEERAKGNILERFSAQQFPDLHSELNLSSLELGDSALYFCASSVGVGSSYEQYFGPGTRLTVT.

This clone turned up a few times. The rearrangement joins TRBV14 to TRBJ2-7; D not certain. This CDR3 contains 14 residues. Germline CDR1 is SGHDN and CDR2 is FVKESK. Trimming stripped 1 base from V and 0 bases from J, with 7 bases between. The CDR3 reads CASSQAVYSYEQYF. In DNA, the CDR3 is TGTGCCAGCAGCCAAGCTGTCTACTCCTACGAGCAGTACTTC.

The CDR3 region is CASSQHKLYEQYF. DNA for the CDR3: TGTGCCAGTAGTCAGCACAAACTCTACGAGCAGTACTTC. The genes are TRBV19 and TRBJ2-7; D ambiguous. V was cut by 5 bases and J by 3 bases, with 11 bases left in between. Germline loops: CDR1 LNHDA, CDR2 SQIVND (reference sequence). This CDR3 region has 13 residues.

This clone was counted a single time. This chain joins TRBV27 and TRBJ2-7; 8 nucleotides agree with TRBD1. This CDR3 is 17 amino acids long. Germline V lookup: CDR1 MNHEY, CDR2 SMNVEV (reference sequence). V was clipped by 4 bases and J by 2 bases; unmatched bases: 13. The CDR3 DNA sequence: TGTGCCAGCAGTTCAGCCAACAGGGGGACGAGGACCTACGAGCAGTACTTC. It translates to CASSSANRGTRTYEQYF.

In this sample, this clone turned up a few times. The CDR3 sequence: CASSLAPGGGQPQHF. CDR3 DNA: TGTGCCAGCAGCTTAGCCCCCGGCGGGGGTCAGCCCCAGCATTTT. The rearrangement joins TRBV7-8 to TRBJ1-5; D might be TRBD1 (5 bases). Trimming left V 0 bases short and J 6 bases short, with 12 bases between. This CDR3 region has 15 residues. The V gene's germline CDR1 is SGHVS and CDR2 FQNEAQ. Combining the CDR3 with reference TRBV7-8 and TRBJ1-5 gives the whole variable domain GAGVSQSPRYKVAKRGQDVALRCDPISGHVSLFWYQQALGQGPEFLTYFQNEAQLDKSGLPSDRFFAERPEGSVSTLKIQRTQQEDSAVYLCASSLAPGGGQPQHFGDGTRLSIL.

This clone was seen a few times. The chain uses TRBV9 and TRBJ2-3, with TRBD2 identical over 9 bases. Looked up from germline, CDR1 is SGDLS and CDR2 is YYNGEE. J was trimmed by 2 bases and V by 0 bases; bases with no gene match: 4. This CDR3 contains 16 residues. This chain's CDR3 is CASSVGLAGYTDTQYF. CDR3 in DNA: TGTGCCAGCAGCGTAGGGCTAGCGGGGTACACAGATACGCAGTATTTT. Full variable domain (outside the CDR3, taken from reference TRBV9 and TRBJ2-3): DSGVTQTPKHLITATGQRVTLRCSPRSGDLSVYWYQQSLDQGLQFLIQYYNGEERAKGNILERFSAQQFPDLHSELNLSSLELGDSALYFCASSVGLAGYTDTQYFGPGTRLTVL.

The chain links TRBV13 to TRBJ2-3; TRBD2 aligns across 8 bases. The V gene's germline CDR1 is PRHDT and CDR2 FYEKMQ (reference sequence). J was trimmed by 6 bases and V by 1 base; bases with no gene match: 6. The CDR3 spans 15 residues. The CDR3 bases are TGTGCCAGCAGCTTAGAGCGGGGGCCTGGTGATACGCAGTATTTT. The encoded protein is CASSLERGPGDTQYF.